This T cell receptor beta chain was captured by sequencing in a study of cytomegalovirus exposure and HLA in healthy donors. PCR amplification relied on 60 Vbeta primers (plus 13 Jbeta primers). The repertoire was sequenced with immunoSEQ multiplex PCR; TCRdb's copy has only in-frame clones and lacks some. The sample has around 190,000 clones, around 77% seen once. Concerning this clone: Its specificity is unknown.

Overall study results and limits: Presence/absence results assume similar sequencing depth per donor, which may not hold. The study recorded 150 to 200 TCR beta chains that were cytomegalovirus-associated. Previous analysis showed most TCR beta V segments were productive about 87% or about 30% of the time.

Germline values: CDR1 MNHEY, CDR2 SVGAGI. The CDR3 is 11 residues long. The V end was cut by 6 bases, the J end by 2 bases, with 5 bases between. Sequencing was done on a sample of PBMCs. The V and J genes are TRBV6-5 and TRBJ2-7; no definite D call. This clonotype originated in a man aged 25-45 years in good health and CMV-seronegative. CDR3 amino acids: CASRAAYEQYF. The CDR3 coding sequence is TGTGCCAGCAGGGCGGCCTACGAGCAGTACTTC.